This T cell receptor (beta chain) appears in the sequencing data of a study of CD8+ T cells in alopecia areata. Following RNA extraction, reverse transcription yielded cDNA that acted as the sequencing template. Sequencing was performed with immunoSEQ multiplex PCR; in TCRdb, only in-frame clones are kept and a portion is missing. Of 140,000 to 150,000 clones listed, approximately 45% are singletons. The clonotype comes from a human donor with alopecia areata. Sample: CD4+ T cells sorted from blood.

CDR3 amino acids: CASSLEGTPTYEQYF. The CDR3 DNA is TGTGCCAGCAGTTTGGAGGGGACACCCACCTACGAGCAGTACTTC. The chain combines TRBV28 with TRBJ2-7; D tentatively reads TRBD1 or TRBD2 (6 bases each). CDR1 MDHEN and CDR2 SYDVKM come from the germline V gene. The CDR3 loop spans 15 amino acids. With 3 bases removed from V and 2 bases from J, the gap between germline ends came to 14 bases.